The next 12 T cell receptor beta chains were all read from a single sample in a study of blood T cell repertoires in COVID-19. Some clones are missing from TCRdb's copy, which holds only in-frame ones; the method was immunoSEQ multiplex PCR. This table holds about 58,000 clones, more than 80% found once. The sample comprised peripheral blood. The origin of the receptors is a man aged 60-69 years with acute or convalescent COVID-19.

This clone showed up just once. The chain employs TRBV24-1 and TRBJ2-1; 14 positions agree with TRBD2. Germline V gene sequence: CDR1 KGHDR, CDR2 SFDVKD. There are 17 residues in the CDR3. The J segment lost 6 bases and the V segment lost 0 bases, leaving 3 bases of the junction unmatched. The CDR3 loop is CATSDLSTSGRVNEQFF. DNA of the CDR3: TGTGCCACCAGTGATTTGTCGACTAGCGGGAGGGTCAATGAGCAGTTCTTC.

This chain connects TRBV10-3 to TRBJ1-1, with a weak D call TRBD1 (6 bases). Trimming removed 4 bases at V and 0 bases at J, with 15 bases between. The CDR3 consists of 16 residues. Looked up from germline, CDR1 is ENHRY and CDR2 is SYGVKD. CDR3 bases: TGTGCCATCAGTGGGGGGCAGGGGTCTATGAACACTGAAGCTTTCTTT. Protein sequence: CAISGGQGSMNTEAFF.

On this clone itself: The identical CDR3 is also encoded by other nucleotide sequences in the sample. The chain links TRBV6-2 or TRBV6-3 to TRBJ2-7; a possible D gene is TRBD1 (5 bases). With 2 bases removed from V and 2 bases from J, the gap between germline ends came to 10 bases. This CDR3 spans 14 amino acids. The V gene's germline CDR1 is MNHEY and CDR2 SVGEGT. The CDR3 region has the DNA TGTGCCAGCAGTTACGCCCAGGGCCCCTACGAGCAGTACTTC. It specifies CASSYAQGPYEQYF.

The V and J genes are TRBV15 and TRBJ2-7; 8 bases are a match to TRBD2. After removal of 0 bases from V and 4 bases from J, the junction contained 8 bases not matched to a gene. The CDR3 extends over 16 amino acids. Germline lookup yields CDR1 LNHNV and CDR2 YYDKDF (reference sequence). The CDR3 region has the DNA TGTGCCACCAGCAGAGACCCTGGGGGCGGGAGGTACGAGCAGTACTTC. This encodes CATSRDPGGGRYEQYF.

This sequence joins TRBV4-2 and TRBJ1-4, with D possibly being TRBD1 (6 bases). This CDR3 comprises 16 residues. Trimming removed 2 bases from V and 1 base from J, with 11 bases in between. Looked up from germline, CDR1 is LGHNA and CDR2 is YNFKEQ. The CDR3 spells CASSQIQGVTNEKLFF. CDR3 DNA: TGTGCCAGCAGCCAAATACAGGGAGTAACTAATGAAAAACTGTTTTTT.

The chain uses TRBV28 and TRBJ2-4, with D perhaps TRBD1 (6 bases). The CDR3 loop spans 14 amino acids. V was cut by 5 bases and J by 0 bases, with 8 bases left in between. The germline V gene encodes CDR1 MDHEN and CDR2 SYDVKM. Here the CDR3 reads CASSDRRAKNIQYF. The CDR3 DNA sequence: TGTGCCAGCAGTGACAGGAGAGCCAAAAACATTCAGTACTTC.

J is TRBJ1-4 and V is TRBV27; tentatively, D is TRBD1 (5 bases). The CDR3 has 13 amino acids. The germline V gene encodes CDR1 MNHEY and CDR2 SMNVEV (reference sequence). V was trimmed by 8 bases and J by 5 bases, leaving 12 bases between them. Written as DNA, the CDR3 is TGTGCCAGCGCCGGACGGGGGAATGAAAAACTGTTTTTT. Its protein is CASAGRGNEKLFF.

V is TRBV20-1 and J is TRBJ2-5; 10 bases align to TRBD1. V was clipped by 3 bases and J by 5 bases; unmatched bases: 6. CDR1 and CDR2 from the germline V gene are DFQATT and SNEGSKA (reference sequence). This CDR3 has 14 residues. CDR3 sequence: CSASRQGASETQYF. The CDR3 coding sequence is TGCAGTGCTAGTAGACAGGGGGCGAGCGAGACCCAGTACTTC.

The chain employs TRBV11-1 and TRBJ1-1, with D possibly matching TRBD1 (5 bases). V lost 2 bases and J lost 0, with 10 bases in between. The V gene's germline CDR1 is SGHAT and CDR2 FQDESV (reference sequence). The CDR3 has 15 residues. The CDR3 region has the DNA TGTGCCAGCAGCTTACCGACAGTGTTGAACACTGAAGCTTTCTTT. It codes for CASSLPTVLNTEAFF.

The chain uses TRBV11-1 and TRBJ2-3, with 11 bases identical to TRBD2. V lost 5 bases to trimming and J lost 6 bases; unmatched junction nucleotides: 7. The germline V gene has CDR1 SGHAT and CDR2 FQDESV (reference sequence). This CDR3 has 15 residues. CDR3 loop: CASSRLAGRRDTQYF. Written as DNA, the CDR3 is TGTGCCAGCAGCCGACTAGCGGGGCGGAGGGATACGCAGTATTTT.

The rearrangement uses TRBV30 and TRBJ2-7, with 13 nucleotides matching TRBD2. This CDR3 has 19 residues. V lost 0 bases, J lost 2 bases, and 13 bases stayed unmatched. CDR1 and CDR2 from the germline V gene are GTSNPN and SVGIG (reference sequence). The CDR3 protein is CAWSVRPLAGGPRAYEQYF. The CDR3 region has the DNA TGTGCCTGGAGTGTACGGCCACTAGCGGGAGGGCCCCGCGCCTACGAGCAGTACTTC.

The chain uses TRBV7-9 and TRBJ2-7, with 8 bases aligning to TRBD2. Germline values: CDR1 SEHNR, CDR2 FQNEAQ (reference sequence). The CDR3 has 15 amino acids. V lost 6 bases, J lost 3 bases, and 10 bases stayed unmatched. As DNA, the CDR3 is TGTGCCAGCAGTAGCGGACTAGCTGTTGACTACGAGCAGTACTTC. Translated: CASSSGLAVDYEQYF.